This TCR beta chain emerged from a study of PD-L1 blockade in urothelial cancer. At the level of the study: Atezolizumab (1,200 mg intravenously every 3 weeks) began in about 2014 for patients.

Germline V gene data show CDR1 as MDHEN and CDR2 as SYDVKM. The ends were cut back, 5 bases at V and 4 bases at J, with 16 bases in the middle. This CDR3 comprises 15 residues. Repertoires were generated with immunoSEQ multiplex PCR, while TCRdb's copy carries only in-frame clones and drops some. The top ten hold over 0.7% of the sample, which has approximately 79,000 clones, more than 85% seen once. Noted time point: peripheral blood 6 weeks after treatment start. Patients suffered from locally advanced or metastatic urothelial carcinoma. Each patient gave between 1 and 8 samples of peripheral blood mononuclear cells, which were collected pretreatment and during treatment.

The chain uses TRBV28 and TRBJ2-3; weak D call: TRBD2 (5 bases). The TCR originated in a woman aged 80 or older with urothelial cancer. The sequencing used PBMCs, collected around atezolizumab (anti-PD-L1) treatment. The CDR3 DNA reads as TGTGCCAGCAGTCCCCGTGGGAGAGGGCCAGATACGCAGTATTTT. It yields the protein CASSPRGRGPDTQYF.